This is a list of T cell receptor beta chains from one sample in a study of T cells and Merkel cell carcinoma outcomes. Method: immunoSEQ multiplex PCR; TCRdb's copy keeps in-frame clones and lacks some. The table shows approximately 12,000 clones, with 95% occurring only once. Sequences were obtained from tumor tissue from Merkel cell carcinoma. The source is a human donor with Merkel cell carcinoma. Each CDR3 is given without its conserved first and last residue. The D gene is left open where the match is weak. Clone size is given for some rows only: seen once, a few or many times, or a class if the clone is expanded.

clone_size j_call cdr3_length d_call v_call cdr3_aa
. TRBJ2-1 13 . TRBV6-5 ASSSFRRRGVEQF
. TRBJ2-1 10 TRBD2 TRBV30 MSGRGYNEQF
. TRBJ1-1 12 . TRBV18 ASSPNQGDTEAF
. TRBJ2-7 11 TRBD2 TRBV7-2 ASSLGLVDEQY
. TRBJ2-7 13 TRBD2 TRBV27 ASSSFSSGSYEQY
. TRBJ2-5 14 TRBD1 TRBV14 ASSHKLGQRQETQY
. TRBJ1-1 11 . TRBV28 ASSSQMNTEAF
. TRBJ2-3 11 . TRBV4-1 ASNQVHTDTQY
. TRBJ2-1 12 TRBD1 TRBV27 ASRPLDRAHEQF
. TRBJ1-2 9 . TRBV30 AWSAVYGYT
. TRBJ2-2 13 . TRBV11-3 ASSPTGRGTGELF
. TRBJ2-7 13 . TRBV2 ASSEREPPSYEQY
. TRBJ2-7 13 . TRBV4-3 ASSQGGNARVEQY
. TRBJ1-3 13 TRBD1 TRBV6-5 ASSWDRSSGNTIY
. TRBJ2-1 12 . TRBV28 ASSPRGPYNEQF
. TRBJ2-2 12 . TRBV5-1 ASSPGDNPGELF
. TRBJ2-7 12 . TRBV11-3 ASSLGSRTTRQY
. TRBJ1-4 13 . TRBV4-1 ASSLLIGSNEKLF
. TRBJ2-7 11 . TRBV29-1 SVEAPGKYEQY
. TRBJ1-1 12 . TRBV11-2 ASSLTGIDTEAF
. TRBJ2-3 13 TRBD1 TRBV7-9 ASSLGQGAADTQY
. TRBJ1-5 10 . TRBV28 ASAAGSEPQH
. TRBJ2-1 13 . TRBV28 ASSLSAELAYEQF
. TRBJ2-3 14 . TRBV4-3 ASSRLGGASTDTQY
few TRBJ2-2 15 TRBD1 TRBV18 ASSPPMIGTGSGELF
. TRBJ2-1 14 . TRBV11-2 ASSFSMASTYNEQF
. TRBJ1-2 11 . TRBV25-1 ASSRGTNYGYT
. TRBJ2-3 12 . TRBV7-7 ASSYNGATDTQY
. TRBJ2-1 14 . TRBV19 ASSMLSGGSYNEQF
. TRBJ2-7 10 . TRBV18 ASRGTSYEQY
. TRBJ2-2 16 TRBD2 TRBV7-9 ASSLVASGRARTGELF
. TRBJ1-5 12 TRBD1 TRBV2 ASRWDRGNQPQH
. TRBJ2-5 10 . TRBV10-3 AISEERETQY
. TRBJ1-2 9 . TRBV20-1 SANQGYGYT